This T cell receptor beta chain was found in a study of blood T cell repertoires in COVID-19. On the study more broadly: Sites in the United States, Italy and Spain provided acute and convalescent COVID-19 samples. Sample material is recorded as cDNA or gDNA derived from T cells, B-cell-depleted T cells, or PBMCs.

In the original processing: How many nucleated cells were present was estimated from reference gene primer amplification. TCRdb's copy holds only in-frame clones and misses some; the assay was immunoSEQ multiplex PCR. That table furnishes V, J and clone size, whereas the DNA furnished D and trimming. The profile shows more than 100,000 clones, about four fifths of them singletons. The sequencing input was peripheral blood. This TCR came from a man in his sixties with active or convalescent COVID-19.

The CDR3, as DNA: TGTGCCAGCCAAGTCGGAAAAGGGGCCTACGAGCAGTACTTC. Protein: CASQVGKGAYEQYF. V gene TRBV7-2 combines with J gene TRBJ2-7; TRBD1 is a possible D gene (5 bases). The V end lost 8 bases, the J end lost 2 bases, and 16 bases lay between the germline ends. CDR1 is SGHTA, CDR2 FQGNSA, per germline. There are 14 residues in the CDR3.